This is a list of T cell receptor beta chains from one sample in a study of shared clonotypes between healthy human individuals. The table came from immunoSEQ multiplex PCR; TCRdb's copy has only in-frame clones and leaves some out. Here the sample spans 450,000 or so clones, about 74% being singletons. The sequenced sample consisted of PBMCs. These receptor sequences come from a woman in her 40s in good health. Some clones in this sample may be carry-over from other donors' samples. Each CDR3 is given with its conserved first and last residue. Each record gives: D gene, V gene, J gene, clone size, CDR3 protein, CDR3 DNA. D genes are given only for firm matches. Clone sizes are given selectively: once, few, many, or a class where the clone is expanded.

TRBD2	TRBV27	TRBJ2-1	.	CASRRLAGDNEQFF	TGTGCCAGCAGAAGACTAGCGGGTGACAATGAGCAGTTCTTC
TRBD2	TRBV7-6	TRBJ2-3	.	CASSRTPSGRAGTDTQYF	TGTGCCAGCAGCCGGACCCCGAGCGGGAGGGCTGGAACAGATACGCAGTATTTT
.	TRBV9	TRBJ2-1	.	CASSPSSTSTYNEQFF	TGTGCCAGCAGCCCGTCATCCACTAGCACCTACAATGAGCAGTTCTTC
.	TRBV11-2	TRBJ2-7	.	CASSLWGKTYEQYF	TGTGCCAGCAGCTTATGGGGAAAGACCTACGAGCAGTACTTC
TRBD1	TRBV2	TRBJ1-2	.	CASSAGGLNYGYTF	TGTGCCAGCAGCGCAGGGGGCCTAAACTATGGCTACACCTTC
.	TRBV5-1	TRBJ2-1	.	CASTGVMGYNEQFF	TGCGCCAGCACCGGAGTGATGGGTTACAATGAGCAGTTCTTC
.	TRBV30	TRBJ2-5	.	CARTSAGGFRETQYF	TGTGCCCGGACGTCGGCAGGGGGGTTTCGAGAGACCCAGTACTTC
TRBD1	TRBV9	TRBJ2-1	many	CASSVAGTDLNEQFF	TGTGCCAGCAGCGTAGCCGGGACAGATCTCAATGAGCAGTTCTTC
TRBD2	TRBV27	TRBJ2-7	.	CASSNTSDEQYF	TGTGCCAGCAGTAACACTAGCGACGAGCAGTACTTC
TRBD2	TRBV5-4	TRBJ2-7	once	CASSSTSGSPYEQYF	TGTGCCAGCAGCTCAACTAGCGGGAGTCCCTACGAGCAGTACTTC
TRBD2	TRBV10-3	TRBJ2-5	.	CAISYLAGGAETQYF	TGTGCCATCAGTTACCTAGCGGGAGGGGCGGAGACCCAGTACTTC
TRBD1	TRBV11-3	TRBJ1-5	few	CASSSADREPHNQPQHF	TGTGCCAGCAGCTCGGCGGACAGGGAACCCCATAATCAGCCCCAGCATTTT
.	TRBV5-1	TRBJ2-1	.	CASSLEGQGPGRNEQFF	TGCGCCAGCAGCTTGGAGGGGCAGGGACCAGGGAGGAATGAGCAGTTCTTC
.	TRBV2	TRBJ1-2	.	CASSQREYGYTF	TGTGCCAGCAGCCAGAGAGAGTATGGCTACACCTTC
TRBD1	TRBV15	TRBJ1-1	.	CATSSGRGPTEAFF	TGTGCCACCAGCAGTGGCAGGGGGCCCACTGAAGCTTTCTTT
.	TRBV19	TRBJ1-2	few	CASSHRGNGYTF	TGTGCCAGTAGCCACCGGGGTAATGGCTACACCTTC
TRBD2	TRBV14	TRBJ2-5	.	CASSQRLAGAETQYF	TGTGCCAGCAGCCAAAGACTAGCGGGAGCCGAGACCCAGTACTTC
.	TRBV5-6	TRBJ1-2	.	CASSTTGTAYGYTF	TGTGCCAGCAGTACGACCGGGACGGCCTATGGCTACACCTTC
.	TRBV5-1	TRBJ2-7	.	CASSFADEQYF	TGCGCCAGCAGCTTTGCGGACGAGCAGTACTTC
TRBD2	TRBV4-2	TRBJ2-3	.	CASSPDPGGRARTDTQYF	TGTGCCAGCAGCCCCGACCCCGGGGGGAGGGCCAGGACAGATACGCAGTATTTT
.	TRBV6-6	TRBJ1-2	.	CASSPRSNYGYTF	TGTGCCAGCAGTCCCCGTTCCAACTATGGCTACACCTTC
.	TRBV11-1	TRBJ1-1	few	CASSLLKGGTQDEAFF	TGTGCCAGCAGCTTATTAAAAGGAGGCACACAGGATGAAGCTTTCTTT
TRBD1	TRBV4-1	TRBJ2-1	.	CASSQLDRGGLKYNEQFF	TGCGCCAGCAGCCAATTGGACAGGGGCGGTTTAAAGTACAATGAGCAGTTCTTC
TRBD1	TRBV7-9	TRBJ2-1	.	CASSFRDRANEQFF	TGTGCCAGCAGCTTCCGGGACAGGGCTAATGAGCAGTTCTTC
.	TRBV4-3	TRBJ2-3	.	CASSQDPRTTDTQYF	TGCGCCAGCAGCCAAGATCCCCGCACCACAGATACGCAGTATTTT
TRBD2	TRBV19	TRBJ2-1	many	CASSKVPSGSVANEQFF	TGTGCCAGTAGTAAAGTTCCTAGCGGGAGCGTTGCGAATGAGCAGTTCTTC
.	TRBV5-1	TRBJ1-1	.	CASSLRENTEAFF	TGCGCCAGCAGCTTGAGAGAGAACACTGAAGCTTTCTTT
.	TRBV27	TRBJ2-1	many	CASRAQGSREQFF	TGTGCCAGCAGGGCGCAGGGTAGCCGTGAGCAGTTCTTC
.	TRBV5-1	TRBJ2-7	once	CASSFQDTPSYEQYF	TGCGCCAGCAGCTTCCAGGACACCCCCTCCTACGAGCAGTACTTC
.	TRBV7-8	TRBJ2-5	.	CASSSFDWTTQYF	TGTGCCAGCAGCTCCTTCGATTGGACCACCCAGTACTTC
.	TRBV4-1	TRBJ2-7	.	CASSQGKQGPEQYF	TGCGCCAGCAGCCAAGGGAAACAGGGCCCCGAGCAGTACTTC
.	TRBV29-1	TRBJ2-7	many	CSAVKDSSYEQYF	TGCAGCGCCGTTAAGGACAGCTCCTACGAGCAGTACTTC
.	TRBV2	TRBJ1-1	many	CASGYKNTEAFF	TGTGCCAGCGGATACAAGAACACTGAAGCTTTCTTT
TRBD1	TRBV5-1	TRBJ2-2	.	CASSLERGQRELFF	TGCGCCAGCAGCTTGGAAAGGGGGCAGCGGGAGCTGTTTTTT
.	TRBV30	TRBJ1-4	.	CAWRGADLLEKLFF	TGTGCCTGGAGAGGAGCGGATCTACTTGAAAAACTGTTTTTT
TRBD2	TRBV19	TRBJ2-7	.	CASSMSGRLYEQYF	TGTGCCAGTAGTATGAGCGGGAGACTCTACGAGCAGTACTTC
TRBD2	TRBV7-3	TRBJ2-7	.	CASSLKSIAGGAEQYF	TGTGCCAGCAGCCTAAAGTCTATAGCGGGAGGGGCCGAGCAGTACTTC